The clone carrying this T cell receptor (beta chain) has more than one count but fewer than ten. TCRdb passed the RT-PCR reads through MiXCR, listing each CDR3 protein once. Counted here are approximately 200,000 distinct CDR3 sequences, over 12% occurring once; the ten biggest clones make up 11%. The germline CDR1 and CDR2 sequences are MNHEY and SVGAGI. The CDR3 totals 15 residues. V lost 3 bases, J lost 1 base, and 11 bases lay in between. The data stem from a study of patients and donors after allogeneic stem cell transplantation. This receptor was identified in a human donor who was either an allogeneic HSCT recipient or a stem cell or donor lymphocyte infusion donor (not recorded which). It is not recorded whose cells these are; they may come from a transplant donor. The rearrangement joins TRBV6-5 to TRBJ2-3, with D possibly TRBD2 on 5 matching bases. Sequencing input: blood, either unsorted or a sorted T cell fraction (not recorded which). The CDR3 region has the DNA TGTGCCAGCAGTTATAAGGGAGTAGGCACAGATACGCAGTATTTT. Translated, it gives CASSYKGVGTDTQYF.